One and the same sample provided the 25 T cell receptor beta chains below, sequenced in a study of human T cells and chemical hapten exposure. The time point here: patch test 1, 2 weeks after DPC sensitization. As for treatment: therapeutic diphenylcyclopropenone sensitization with weekly scalp DPC. From the RACE reads, TCRdb called clonotypes with MiXCR, one entry per CDR3 protein. The table includes approximately 350,000 distinct CDR3 sequences, approximately 6.3% detected once. The sequencing here drew on whole blood, taken in connection with sensitization to the hapten diphenylcyclopropenone (DPC). These receptors came from a woman aged 18-29 years with alopecia areata. Some clones in this sample may be carry-over from other donors' samples.

This clonotype was recorded at least ten times. The V call is TRBV12-3 or TRBV12-4, the J call TRBJ1-4, with a weak D call TRBD1 (6 bases). The CDR3 is 13 amino acids. V gave up 6 bases and J gave up 6 bases, with 11 bases separating them. DNA for the CDR3: TGTGCCAGCAGGACCGGGACATATGAAAAACTGTTTTTT. This translates into CASRTGTYEKLFF.

This chain joins TRBV7-9 and TRBJ1-4, with 9 nucleotides matching TRBD1. This CDR3 comprises 17 residues. V lost 4 bases to trimming and J lost 2 bases; unmatched junction nucleotides: 8. Germline V gene lookup returns CDR1 SEHNR and CDR2 FQNEAQ (reference sequence). CDR3 bases: TGTGCCAGCAGCTCAGGGACAGGGTTGGCGACTAATGAAAAACTGTTTTTT. It is translated as CASSSGTGLATNEKLFF.

This clonotype was counted between two and nine times. The chain is built from TRBV28 and TRBJ1-2; D remains ambiguous. In germline, CDR1 is MDHEN, CDR2 SYDVKM. V was shortened by 5 bases and J by 8 bases, with 18 bases between the two germline ends. The CDR3 length is 14 residues. CDR3 residues: CASSRRLFGRGYTF. For the CDR3, the DNA is TGTGCCAGCAGTCGACGGCTCTTCGGTAGGGGCTACACCTTC.

This clonotype was counted many times. The rearrangement uses TRBV7-8 and TRBJ2-2, with unresolved D. V lost 5 bases and J lost 4, with 8 bases in between. Germline V CDR1 and CDR2: SGHVS, FQNEAQ. The CDR3 runs to 13 residues. The CDR3 DNA is TGTGCCAGCAGCCCCCGTGTCACCGGGGAGCTGTTTTTT. Its protein product is CASSPRVTGELFF.

This clonotype was picked up a small number of times. The genes are TRBV27 and TRBJ1-1; a possible D gene is TRBD1 (5 bases). CDR3 length: 15 amino acids. CDR1 MNHEY and CDR2 SMNVEV come from the germline V gene (reference sequence). Trimming shortened V by 5 bases and J by 3 bases, and 16 bases separated the two germline ends. In nucleotides, the CDR3 is TGTGCCAGCAGTACATTGGGGGAAACTGACACTGAAGCTTTCTTT. Its translation: CASSTLGETDTEAFF.

The gene calls are TRBV7-9 and TRBJ1-2; TRBD1 is a possible D gene (5 bases). This CDR3 spans 14 amino acids. Germline lookup yields CDR1 SEHNR and CDR2 FQNEAQ (reference sequence). With 7 bases removed from V and 4 bases from J, the gap between germline ends came to 16 bases. The CDR3 bases are TGTGCCAGCACTCGTTCGGGGCTAAGCTATGGCTACACCTTC. It encodes CASTRSGLSYGYTF.

The chain carries TRBV7-9 and TRBJ1-3; the D gene is possibly TRBD1 (6 bases). Germline assignment: CDR1 SEHNR and CDR2 FQNEAQ (reference sequence). This CDR3 has 17 residues. Trimming stripped 5 bases from V and 1 base from J, with 18 bases between. CDR3 in amino acids: CASSPRGLGDSGNTIYF. CDR3 sequence (DNA): TGTGCCAGCAGCCCGAGGGGGTTAGGGGATTCTGGAAACACCATATATTTT.

This clonotype was found a few times. The J gene is TRBJ2-2, the V gene TRBV27, with 7 bases that match TRBD1. The length of the CDR3 is 15 residues. J was trimmed by 6 bases and V by 6 bases; bases with no gene match: 10. Germline V gene lookup returns CDR1 MNHEY and CDR2 SMNVEV (reference sequence). The CDR3 protein is CASSHNVGGSGELFF. DNA of the CDR3: TGTGCCAGCAGCCATAACGTAGGGGGCTCCGGGGAGCTGTTTTTT.

This clonotype came up a few times. The chain employs TRBV12-3 or TRBV12-4 and TRBJ2-3; 12 positions match TRBD1. V trimming: 5 bases; J trimming: 2 bases; junction bases outside the gene matches: 8. The CDR3 is 17 residues long. CDR3 in amino acids: CASSARGTGGLTDTQYF. In DNA form, the CDR3 reads TGTGCCAGCAGTGCCCGGGGGACAGGGGGCCTCACAGATACGCAGTATTTT.

The table lists this clonotype with a few counts. A junction boundary mismatches the germline segment, possibly from a read error. V is TRBV2 and J is TRBJ2-5; D possibly corresponds to TRBD1 (6 bases). Germline V gene lookup returns CDR1 SNHLY and CDR2 FYNNEI. The CDR3 length is 13 residues. The CDR3 DNA reads TGTGCCAGCAGTGATGTGGGACAAGGGACCCAGTACTTC. Amino acid sequence: CASSDVGQGTQYF. Complete variable domain (other parts from reference TRBV2 and TRBJ2-5): EPEVTQTPSHQVTQMGQEVILRCVPISNHLYFYWYRQILGQKVEFLVSFYNNEISEKSEIFDDQFSVERPDGSNFTLKIRSTKLEDSAMYFCASSDVGQGTQYFGPGTRLLVL.

Turning to this clonotype: The junction and the germline gene differ at one end; a read error may be behind it. This chain uses TRBV20-1 with TRBJ2-1; 12 bases align to TRBD2. Germline V gene data show CDR1 as DFQATT and CDR2 as SNEGSKA (reference sequence). The CDR3 sequence is 16 residues long. CDR3 in DNA: TGCAGTGCTAGAGAGGTGGGACTAGCGGGTCACAAGGAGCAGTTCTTC. This codes for CSAREVGLAGHKEQFF.

This clonotype was detected ten times or more. J is TRBJ2-1 and V is TRBV4-3, with D perhaps TRBD1 (5 bases). Germline loops: CDR1 LGHNA, CDR2 YSLEER. Between the trimmed V and J ends, which lost 3 bases and 9 bases, there was a span of 9 bases. The CDR3 loop spans 12 amino acids. The CDR3 here is CASSQSRAEQFF. Here the CDR3 DNA reads TGCGCCAGCAGCCAGTCCAGGGCTGAGCAGTTCTTC.

This clonotype was counted a few times. The V call is TRBV5-6, the J call TRBJ1-5; D gene ambiguous. Germline lookup yields CDR1 SGHDT and CDR2 YYEEEE. The V gene lost 4 bases and the J gene lost 9 bases, with 23 bases spanning the gap. This CDR3 contains 16 residues. CDR3 residues: CASSTAGHTVGGPQHF. CDR3 sequence (DNA): TGTGCCAGCAGCACCGCAGGTCATACCGTTGGAGGGCCCCAGCATTTT.

The genes are TRBV6-6 and TRBJ1-1; unclear D gene. The V gene lost 6 bases and the J gene lost 3 bases, with 5 bases spanning the gap. Germline CDR1 reads MNHNY; CDR2 reads SVGAGI (reference sequence). The CDR3 spans 11 residues. The CDR3 DNA reads TGTGCCAGCAGGGGAGACACTGAAGCTTTCTTT. Protein product: CASRGDTEAFF.

This clonotype has ten or more counts. The chain has TRBV7-9 and TRBJ1-1; a possible D gene is TRBD1 (5 bases). This CDR3 has 16 amino acids. Trimming took off 2 bases at V and 1 base at J, with 14 bases between the two ends. Per germline, CDR1 SEHNR and CDR2 FQNEAQ (reference sequence). The CDR3 protein is CASSLWGEGRNTEAFF. CDR3 nucleotide sequence: TGTGCCAGCAGCTTATGGGGGGAAGGACGGAACACTGAAGCTTTCTTT.

The rearrangement links TRBV7-6 to TRBJ2-1, with TRBD2 matching 8 bases. V was clipped by 3 bases and J by 2 bases; unmatched bases: 3. CDR1 is SGHVS and CDR2 is FNYEAQ in the germline V gene. The CDR3 length is 15 residues. In DNA form, the CDR3 reads TGTGCCAGCAGCTTCGGGGGGGGGCCCTACAATGAGCAGTTCTTC. Amino acid sequence: CASSFGGGPYNEQFF.

The V gene is TRBV9, the J gene TRBJ1-4, with TRBD1 matching 10 bases. The length of the CDR3 is 15 residues. Germline CDR1 SGDLS, CDR2 YYNGEE. V lost 4 bases to trimming and J lost 8 bases; unmatched junction nucleotides: 8. CDR3 amino acids: CASSRRQGASEKLFF. The CDR3 nucleotides read TGTGCCAGCAGCAGACGACAGGGGGCGAGCGAAAAACTGTTTTTT.

The rearrangement links TRBV7-2 to TRBJ1-4; D is unresolved. CDR1 and CDR2 from the germline V gene are SGHTA and FQGNSA. The CDR3 is 17 residues long. V lost 5 bases and J 3 bases, leaving 19 bases between the germline ends. This CDR3 is CASSDLGPGNANEKLFF. CDR3 sequence (DNA): TGTGCCAGCAGCGACCTTGGGCCGGGGAATGCTAATGAAAAACTGTTTTTT.

Many counts were recorded for this clonotype. The chain uses TRBV6-2 or TRBV6-3 and TRBJ1-5; D remains ambiguous. With 4 bases removed from V and 6 bases from J, the gap between germline ends came to 13 bases. This CDR3 comprises 14 residues. Germline V gene sequence: CDR1 MNHEY, CDR2 SVGEGT. This CDR3 reads CASSFFPKSQPQHF. The CDR3, as DNA: TGTGCCAGCAGTTTCTTCCCTAAGAGTCAGCCCCAGCATTTT.

This clonotype has just a few counts. This chain uses TRBV3-1 with TRBJ1-4; D not resolved. Germline loops: CDR1 LGHDT, CDR2 YNNKEL (reference sequence). The CDR3 is 15 residues long. Trimming left V 1 base short and J 8 bases short, with 14 bases between. The CDR3: CASSQAQTTREKLFF. CDR3 nucleotides: TGTGCCAGCAGCCAAGCTCAGACGACGAGGGAAAAACTGTTTTTT.

The chain joins TRBV5-1 to TRBJ1-4; perhaps TRBD1 as D (5 bases). From germline, CDR1 is SGHRS and CDR2 YFSETQ. The CDR3 contains 16 residues. V lost 1 base and J lost 2, with 12 bases in between. This CDR3 reads CASSLRPGGTNEKLFF. Here the CDR3 DNA reads TGCGCCAGCAGCTTGAGGCCCGGGGGGACTAATGAAAAACTGTTTTTT. Based on the CDR3 plus reference TRBV5-1 and TRBJ1-4, the full variable domain is KAGVTQTPRYLIKTRGQQVTLSCSPISGHRSVSWYQQTPGQGLQFLFEYFSETQRNKGNFPGRFSGRQFSNSRSEMNVSTLELGDSALYLCASSLRPGGTNEKLFFGSGTQLSVL.

This chain joins TRBV3-1 and TRBJ2-3; D possibly corresponds to TRBD1 (6 bases). The CDR3 loop spans 17 amino acids. The germline V gene encodes CDR1 LGHDT and CDR2 YNNKEL (reference sequence). Trimming left V 0 bases short and J 4 bases short, with 17 bases between. CDR3 loop: CASSQDPQGRGSDTQYF. As DNA, the CDR3 is TGTGCCAGCAGCCAAGATCCCCAGGGGCGCGGTTCAGATACGCAGTATTTT.

The rearrangement links TRBV28 to TRBJ1-5; no clear D. V was clipped by 6 bases and J by 5 bases, with 14 bases between them. Germline assignment: CDR1 MDHEN and CDR2 SYDVKM. This CDR3 is built from 14 residues. CDR3 in amino acids: CASSPGPGDQPQHF. DNA of the CDR3: TGTGCCAGCAGCCCTGGGCCTGGGGATCAGCCCCAGCATTTT.

The rearrangement links TRBV7-2 to TRBJ2-7; 11 bases align to TRBD2. The CDR3 loop spans 18 amino acids. Trimming took 0 bases from V and 1 from J; bases not matched to a gene: 8. CDR1 is SGHTA and CDR2 is FQGNSA in the germline V gene. CDR3 amino acids: CASSLAASGGLFSYEQYF. CDR3 DNA: TGTGCCAGCAGCTTAGCCGCTAGCGGGGGGCTTTTTTCCTACGAGCAGTACTTC. The whole variable domain, filled in from reference TRBV7-2 and TRBJ2-7, reads GAGVSQSPSNKVTEKGKDVELRCDPISGHTALYWYRQSLGQGLEFLIYFQGNSAPDKSGLPSDRFSAERTGGSVSTLTIQRTQQEDSAVYLCASSLAASGGLFSYEQYFGPGTRLTVT.

This clonotype turned up a few times. CDR3 loop: CASGRLGTTDTQYF. CDR3 nucleotide sequence: TGTGCCAGCGGAAGACTGGGAACCACAGATACGCAGTATTTT. The chain joins TRBV2 to TRBJ2-3; D unclear. CDR1 SNHLY and CDR2 FYNNEI come from the germline V gene. Between the trimmed V and J ends, which lost 8 bases and 2 bases, there was a span of 14 bases. There are 14 residues in the CDR3.